These 20 T cell receptor beta chains originate from one sample sequenced in a study of cytomegalovirus exposure and HLA in healthy donors. TCRdb's table, derived via immunoSEQ multiplex PCR, lists solely in-frame clones and lacks some. The table lists almost 75,000 clones, around four fifths of them singletons. The sequenced material came from PBMCs. Receptors originate from a man aged 25-45 years in good health and CMV-seronegative.

J is TRBJ1-5 and V is TRBV4-1; D may be TRBD1 (6 bases). The CDR3 extends over 17 amino acids. Germline V gives CDR1 MGHRA, CDR2 YSYEKL. Trimming pared 2 bases from V and 0 bases from J, leaving 14 bases between. Here the CDR3 reads CASSQPTGTYSNQPQHF. CDR3 bases: TGCGCCAGCAGCCAACCTACAGGGACCTATAGCAATCAGCCCCAGCATTTT.

The chain links TRBV2 to TRBJ1-5; D is uncertain. The V and J ends lost 8 bases and 2 bases respectively, with 16 bases between them. From germline, CDR1 is SNHLY and CDR2 FYNNEI. This CDR3 region has 15 residues. CDR3 nucleotides: TGTGCCAGCTCTGGGCAGGCAGTAGGCAATCAGCCCCAGCATTTT. Amino acid sequence: CASSGQAVGNQPQHF.

The rearrangement joins TRBV29-1 to TRBJ1-5; no definite D call. Trimming removed 2 bases at V and 0 bases at J, with 8 bases between. From germline, CDR1 is SQVTM and CDR2 ANQGSEA. The CDR3 contains 14 residues. The CDR3 coding sequence is TGCAGCGTTGAAAAACATAATAGCAATCAGCCCCAGCATTTT. Translating gives CSVEKHNSNQPQHF.

The V gene is TRBV7-2, the J gene TRBJ1-2; no firm D call. V lost 1 base and J lost 5, with 11 bases in between. Germline V gene data show CDR1 as SGHTA and CDR2 as FQGNSA. The CDR3 runs 14 residues. CDR3 sequence (DNA): TGTGCCAGCAGCTTAGTCGCAGACAAGTATGGCTACACCTTC. Amino acids: CASSLVADKYGYTF.

This chain connects TRBV6-5 to TRBJ1-5; a possible D gene is TRBD1 (5 bases). V gave up 0 bases and J gave up 2 bases, with 8 bases separating them. This CDR3 contains 15 residues. Germline assignment: CDR1 MNHEY and CDR2 SVGAGI. CDR3 region: CASSYSGRGNQPQHF. The CDR3 bases are TGTGCCAGCAGTTACTCAGGCAGGGGCAATCAGCCCCAGCATTTT.

This chain links TRBV6-5 with TRBJ1-1; D is unclear. The germline V gene encodes CDR1 MNHEY and CDR2 SVGAGI. The germline V and J ends were trimmed by 2 bases and 1 base, with 5 bases remaining between them. This CDR3 comprises 13 residues. The CDR3: CASSYEGNTEAFF. CDR3 bases: TGTGCCAGCAGTTACGAGGGGAACACTGAAGCTTTCTTT.

The CDR3 here is CASSLAPLGLAGPFRGSYEQYV. The DNA of the CDR3 is TGCGCCAGCAGCTTGGCCCCTCTAGGACTAGCGGGTCCCTTCCGAGGCTCCTACGAGCAGTACGTC. The rearrangement uses TRBV5-1 and TRBJ2-7; 11 nucleotides line up with TRBD2. Per germline, CDR1 SGHRS and CDR2 YFSETQ. The CDR3 covers 22 residues. Germline trimming cut 0 bases from V and 0 bases from J; bases unmatched to any gene: 20.

This chain uses TRBV30 with TRBJ1-2, with 12 positions matching TRBD1. Germline trimming cut 5 bases from V and 12 bases from J; bases unmatched to any gene: 16. CDR1 and CDR2 (germline): GTSNPN, SVGIG (reference sequence). The CDR3 spans 15 residues. CDR3 in amino acids: CAWEGTGGGPPQHTF. In nucleotides, the CDR3 is TGTGCCTGGGAAGGGACAGGGGGCGGCCCTCCGCAGCACACCTTC.

The chain employs TRBV4-1 and TRBJ2-2; 7 bases are shared with TRBD2. CDR1 MGHRA and CDR2 YSYEKL come from the germline V gene. The CDR3 is 20 amino acids. V lost 4 bases to trimming and J lost 4 bases; unmatched junction nucleotides: 21. The CDR3 spells CASSLRGINLAGFFTGELFF. The CDR3 bases are TGCGCCAGCAGCCTCCGAGGGATTAACTTAGCGGGTTTCTTCACCGGGGAGCTGTTTTTT.

This clone was counted a single time. The rearrangement links TRBV27 to TRBJ2-2; 12 bases map to TRBD2. CDR1 is MNHEY, CDR2 SMNVEV, per germline (reference sequence). The ends lost 2 bases at V and 3 bases at J; junction bases unmatched: 4. CDR3 length: 17 residues. CDR3 in amino acids: CASSLRLAGVYTGELFF. The CDR3 DNA sequence: TGTGCCAGCAGTTTACGACTAGCGGGAGTTTACACCGGGGAGCTGTTTTTT.

The chain employs TRBV7-9 and TRBJ1-2; no clear D gene. Between the trimmed V and J ends, which lost 6 bases and 10 bases, there was a span of 18 bases. Per the germline V gene, CDR1 is SEHNR and CDR2 is FQNEAQ (reference sequence). This CDR3 contains 13 residues. The CDR3 DNA follows: TGTGCCAGCAGTTCGGAGTTAGCGGTCTTCTACACCTTC. As protein: CASSSELAVFYTF.

This clone was seen once. The chain is built from TRBV5-5 and TRBJ2-5, with D maybe TRBD2 (7 bases). This CDR3 spans 15 amino acids. Trimming removed 4 bases at V and 5 bases at J, with 18 bases between. Germline V gene lookup returns CDR1 SGHKS and CDR2 YYEKEE (reference sequence). CDR3 nucleotides: TGTGCCAGCAGCCTAGATGGGGGGGCTCCGGAGACCCAGTACTTC. Translated, it gives CASSLDGGAPETQYF.

The chain combines TRBV6-5 with TRBJ1-5; D ambiguous. From germline, CDR1 is MNHEY and CDR2 SVGAGI. The CDR3 contains 15 residues. V dropped 0 bases and J dropped 5 bases, with 11 bases sitting between them. CDR3 DNA sequence: TGTGCCAGCAGTTACTCGAGTGTTTTGGATCAGCCCCAGCATTTT. Its translation is CASSYSSVLDQPQHF.

This chain links TRBV6-6 with TRBJ2-7; 8 bases align to TRBD1. V shed 7 bases, J shed 7 bases, and the junction held 12 bases outside the gene matches. The CDR3 has 14 residues. Germline lookup yields CDR1 MNHNY and CDR2 SVGAGI (reference sequence). Written as DNA, the CDR3 is TGTGCCAGCACGGCAGGGGGCAGGAGAAAAGAGCAGTACTTC. Residues: CASTAGGRRKEQYF.

The chain couples TRBV4-2 to TRBJ1-3; D unclear. The CDR3 loop spans 16 amino acids. Germline CDR1 and CDR2: LGHNA and YNFKEQ. V was shortened by 5 bases and J by 0 bases, with 14 bases between the two germline ends. CDR3 DNA sequence: TGTGCCAGCAGCTCCAATCCGGGTGGCTCTGGAAACACCATATATTTT. It encodes CASSSNPGGSGNTIYF.

The chain is built from TRBV2 and TRBJ1-2; 9 nucleotides align to TRBD1. From germline, CDR1 is SNHLY and CDR2 FYNNEI. The ends lost 8 bases at V and 8 bases at J; junction bases unmatched: 18. CDR3 length: 16 residues. In DNA form, the CDR3 reads TGTGCCAGCGGAGACCCGGGACAGGGCCTTTTTCGGGGCTACACCTTC. Protein: CASGDPGQGLFRGYTF.

For the CDR3, the DNA is TGTGCCATCAGTGAGTCGAATGGGGGGGAGACCCAGTACTTC. It codes for CAISESNGGETQYF. V and J are TRBV10-3 and TRBJ2-5, with D possibly matching TRBD2 (6 bases). The CDR3 totals 14 residues. CDR1 is ENHRY and CDR2 is SYGVKD in the germline V gene. Trimming took off 0 bases at V and 5 bases at J, with 10 bases between the two ends.

V usage is TRBV11-3 and J usage is TRBJ2-1, with D uncertain. Per germline, CDR1 SGHNT and CDR2 YENEEA. Trimming shortened V by 1 base and J by 0 bases, and 10 bases separated the two germline ends. The CDR3 covers 16 residues. The CDR3 DNA follows: TGTGCCAGCAGCTTAGGACACCTGAGCTCCTACAATGAGCAGTTCTTC. It codes for CASSLGHLSSYNEQFF. Filled out from reference TRBV11-3 and TRBJ2-1, the complete variable domain reads EAGVVQSPRYKIIEKKQPVAFWCNPISGHNTLYWYLQNLGQGPELLIRYENEEAVDDSQLPKDRFSAERLKGVDSTLKIQPAELGDSAVYLCASSLGHLSSYNEQFFGPGTRLTVL.

The J gene is TRBJ1-2, the V gene TRBV10-3, with 8 bases matching TRBD1. This CDR3 has 14 amino acids. J was trimmed by 4 bases and V by 6 bases; bases with no gene match: 7. Germline values: CDR1 ENHRY, CDR2 SYGVKD. The CDR3: CAIRDDRGGYGYTF. CDR3 in DNA: TGTGCCATCAGGGATGACAGGGGCGGCTATGGCTACACCTTC.

This clone was counted a few times. The chain is built from TRBV7-3 and TRBJ1-1; no clear D. The CDR3 loop spans 13 amino acids. V was clipped by 4 bases and J by 4 bases, with 10 bases between them. The germline V gene has CDR1 SGHTA and CDR2 FQGTGA. CDR3 region: CASSSRAGTEAFF. CDR3 DNA sequence: TGTGCCAGCAGCTCCCGAGCGGGCACTGAAGCTTTCTTT.